This TCR beta chain came from a study of shared clonotypes between healthy human individuals. An assay was performed, and its level was deep. Clones were sequenced by immunoSEQ multiplex PCR, and TCRdb holds only the in-frame ones, with some missing. This sample yields about 2.3 million clones, of which 85% to 95% are seen a single time; 0.3% to 0.45% belongs to the top ten. As to this clone: The antigen remains unidentified.

Study-wide results and caveats: Investigators collected only blood, and repertoires in tissues likely differ.

Recent acute infections and vaccinations were absent in the healthy HIV-negative adult donors. The specimen sequenced was naive CD4+ T cells from PBMCs. Sample subset: CD45RA+ positively selected. The receptor's source is a man younger than 35 in good health. Some clones in this sample may be carry-over from other donors' samples.

This chain's CDR3 is CASSLVDGSVYEQYF. The CDR3, as DNA: TGCGCCAGCAGCTTGGTTGACGGGAGCGTTTACGAGCAGTACTTC. The chain carries TRBV5-1 and TRBJ2-7; D is perhaps TRBD2 (6 bases). Germline CDR1 reads SGHRS; CDR2 reads YFSETQ. This CDR3 contains 15 residues. The V end lost 0 bases, the J end lost 4 bases, and 14 bases lay between the germline ends.